This T cell receptor beta chain was identified in a study of radiation and T cells in renal cell carcinoma. In regard to this clone: The antigen is unknown.

CDR1 is MDHEN, CDR2 SYDVKM, per germline. The junction had 5 bases not matched to a gene; V was cut back by 9 bases and J by 4 bases. This CDR3 region has 12 residues. Study results and limitations: From baseline, blood top tumor clonotypes peaked at 2 weeks post-radiation. Without pretreatment biopsies, baseline tumor clonotype presence was undetermined.

Time point denoted: blood 2 weeks post-SBRT. Treatment defined: 15 Gy SBRT to primary tumor, nephrectomy 4 weeks later. After SBRT, blood was collected at 2 and 4 weeks, plus baseline. The tumor was a clear cell renal cell carcinoma. Here immunoSEQ multiplex PCR was the method, and the copy in TCRdb shows in-frame clones only, minus some. Among about 130,000 clones listed, around 90% were seen once. The sample here was blood, taken from a patient whose treatment included radiotherapy and nephrectomy. This TCR was sampled from a woman between 70 and 85 years old with renal cell carcinoma. The V gene is TRBV28, the J gene TRBJ1-2; 7 nucleotides line up with TRBD1. DNA of the CDR3: TGTGCCAGTACAGGGGTTCGCTATGGCTACACCTTC. As protein: CASTGVRYGYTF.